This TCR beta chain was identified during a study of blood T cell repertoires in COVID-19. Repertoires were generated with immunoSEQ multiplex PCR, while TCRdb's copy carries only in-frame clones and drops some. Of hundreds of thousands of clones in the sample, 85% to 90% were seen once. The CDR3 consists of 15 residues. V dropped 2 bases and J dropped 6 bases, with 14 bases sitting between them. From germline, CDR1 is MNHEY and CDR2 SVGAGI. Sequencing input: PBMCs or T cells enriched from blood (not recorded which). This clonotype originated in a man aged 25 to 40 who had recovered from COVID-19. V gene TRBV6-5 combines with J gene TRBJ2-1, with D perhaps TRBD2 (6 bases). CDR3 sequence reads: CASSYGGGIANEQFF. Written as DNA, the CDR3 is TGTGCCAGCAGTTACGGTGGCGGGATTGCCAATGAGCAGTTCTTC.